Listed below are T cell receptor beta chains from one sample, sequenced in a study of CD4 and CD8 cells across lung adenocarcinoma regions. One entry per CDR3 protein results from TCRdb running MiXCR on the PCR reads. The data show about 23,000 distinct CDR3 sequences, with 40% to 65% seen just once and 20% to 25% held by the top ten. The specimen sequenced was CD4+ T cells from the center of a lung tumor. The source is a male donor with lung adenocarcinoma. The CD4 and CD8 labels of this study may be unreliable. Each CDR3 is given with its conserved first and last residue. The D gene is left open where the match is weak. Clone size is not always given. Where it is, it says once, few, many or a class for expanded clones.

j_call: TRBJ2-1; v_call: TRBV29-1; d_call: TRBD2; clone_size: .; cdr3_aa: CSVERGLAVAEQFF; cdr3_nt: TGCAGCGTTGAAAGGGGACTAGCAGTCGCTGAGCAGTTCTTC
j_call: TRBJ2-3; v_call: TRBV25-1; d_call: .; clone_size: .; cdr3_aa: CASSVGFVRGDQETQYF; cdr3_nt: TGTGCCAGCTCGGTGGGGTTCGTTAGGGGGGACCAAGAGACGCAGTATTTC
j_call: TRBJ2-2; v_call: TRBV6-5; d_call: .; clone_size: .; cdr3_aa: CASSWTVNTGELFF; cdr3_nt: TGTGCCAGCAGTTGGACAGTTAACACCGGGGAGCTGTTTTTT
j_call: TRBJ2-5; v_call: TRBV6-1; d_call: TRBD1; clone_size: many; cdr3_aa: CASSGTEQETQYF; cdr3_nt: TGTGCCAGCAGCGGGACAGAACAAGAGACCCAGTACTTC
j_call: TRBJ2-3; v_call: TRBV3-1; d_call: .; clone_size: .; cdr3_aa: CASSQGVACLDPDTQYF; cdr3_nt: TGTGCCAGCAGCCAGGGGGTTGCGTGTCTGGACCCAGATACCCAGTATTTC
j_call: TRBJ1-1; v_call: TRBV6-1; d_call: .; clone_size: many; cdr3_aa: CASSRLNGAITEAFF; cdr3_nt: TGTGCCAGCAGTCGCCTTAACGGGGCAATAACTGAAGCTTTCTTT
j_call: TRBJ2-3; v_call: TRBV10-2; d_call: .; clone_size: .; cdr3_aa: CGLSGSEADTQYF; cdr3_nt: TGCGGGCTCAGTGGCAGTGAAGCAGATACGCAGTACTTT
j_call: TRBJ1-5; v_call: TRBV6-1; d_call: .; clone_size: .; cdr3_aa: CASSVHYGTPNQPQHF; cdr3_nt: TGTGCCAGCAGTGTACATTACGGGACACCGAATCAGCCCCAGCATTTT
j_call: TRBJ2-3; v_call: TRBV6-5; d_call: .; clone_size: .; cdr3_aa: CASRLQSVSTDTQYF; cdr3_nt: TGTGCCAGCAGACTCCAGTCCGTGAGTACAGATACGCAGTATTTT
j_call: TRBJ2-7; v_call: TRBV5-1; d_call: TRBD2; clone_size: few; cdr3_aa: CASSSGGARDEQYF; cdr3_nt: TGCGCCAGCAGCTCGGGGGGGGCTAGGGACGAGCAGTACTTC
j_call: TRBJ2-7; v_call: TRBV6-1; d_call: .; clone_size: .; cdr3_aa: CASSESGGEAYEQYF; cdr3_nt: TGTGCCAGCAGTGAGTCTGGAGGGGAGGCATACGAGCAGTACTTC
j_call: TRBJ2-1; v_call: TRBV9; d_call: TRBD1; clone_size: .; cdr3_aa: CASSMLGQGAWNEQFF; cdr3_nt: TGTGCCAGCAGCATGCTCGGACAGGGGGCTTGGAATGAGCAGTTCTTC
j_call: TRBJ2-7; v_call: TRBV12-3/TRBV12-4; d_call: TRBD2; clone_size: many; cdr3_aa: CASSFSGREYEQYF; cdr3_nt: TGTGCCAGCAGTTTTAGCGGGAGAGAATACGAGCAGTACTTC
j_call: TRBJ2-4; v_call: TRBV10-2; d_call: .; clone_size: once; cdr3_aa: CARGLGAKNMQYF; cdr3_nt: TGCGCCAGGGGGCTAGGTGCCAAAAACATGCAGTATTTC
j_call: TRBJ2-7; v_call: TRBV27; d_call: .; clone_size: .; cdr3_aa: CASSAGLGGRGPDTQYF; cdr3_nt: TGTGCCAGCAGTGCGGGGCTAGGGGGCCGTGGGCCAGATACGCAGTACTTC
j_call: TRBJ2-4; v_call: TRBV6-1; d_call: .; clone_size: .; cdr3_aa: CASSPRQGAKNTQYF; cdr3_nt: TGTGCCAGCAGTCCGAGGCAGGGAGCCAAAAATACGCAGTACTTC
j_call: TRBJ2-1; v_call: TRBV6-4; d_call: TRBD1; clone_size: .; cdr3_aa: CASSDPRDRGEETQFF; cdr3_nt: TGTGCCAGCAGTGACCCGAGGGACAGGGGGGAAGAGACCCAGTTCTTC
j_call: TRBJ2-2; v_call: TRBV10-3; d_call: .; clone_size: once; cdr3_aa: CALGLQSVSTGTQFF; cdr3_nt: TGTGCCCTCGGCCTCCAGTCTGTGAGCACAGGGACGCAGTTTTTT
j_call: TRBJ2-7; v_call: TRBV9; d_call: .; clone_size: .; cdr3_aa: CASSVAPGQSYEQYF; cdr3_nt: TGTGCCAGCAGCGTAGCTCCGGGCCAGAGCTACGAGCAGTACTTC
j_call: TRBJ2-3; v_call: TRBV14; d_call: .; clone_size: few; cdr3_aa: CASSQDRRTAQKTTDTQYF; cdr3_nt: TGTGCCAGCAGCCAAGATCGTCGGACAGCACAGAAGACCACAGATACGCAGTATTTT
j_call: TRBJ1-6; v_call: TRBV6-5; d_call: .; clone_size: few; cdr3_aa: CASSYGPWGNSPLHF; cdr3_nt: TGTGCCAGCAGTTACGGGCCATGGGGAAATTCACCCCTCCACTTT
j_call: TRBJ2-3; v_call: TRBV27; d_call: .; clone_size: .; cdr3_aa: CASSPGGLASGTDTLYF; cdr3_nt: TGTGCCAGCAGTCCTGGCGGACTAGCTTCTGGGACAGATACGCTGTATTTC
j_call: TRBJ2-5; v_call: TRBV7-9; d_call: .; clone_size: once; cdr3_aa: CASSPDFGQGPPNDQYF; cdr3_nt: TGTGCCAGCAGCCCCGACTTCGGGCAGGGGCCCCCGAATGACCAGTACTTC
j_call: TRBJ2-1; v_call: TRBV6-1; d_call: .; clone_size: .; cdr3_aa: CASTLGAGSYNEQFF; cdr3_nt: TGTGCCAGCACCCTAGGGGCAGGATCCTACAATGAGCAGTTCTTC
j_call: TRBJ2-2; v_call: TRBV6-1; d_call: .; clone_size: .; cdr3_aa: CARGLQSGITGKLFF; cdr3_nt: TGTGCCAGGGGACTCCAGTCCGGAATTACAGGTAAGCTGTTTTTT
j_call: TRBJ2-3; v_call: TRBV11-3; d_call: TRBD2; clone_size: .; cdr3_aa: CASSLGASGISDTQYF; cdr3_nt: TGTGCCAGCAGCTTAGGGGCTAGCGGGATCTCAGATACGCAGTATTTT
j_call: TRBJ2-4; v_call: TRBV4-1; d_call: TRBD2; clone_size: once; cdr3_aa: CASSRAGVGVRDQEIQYF; cdr3_nt: TGCGCCAGCAGTCGTGCGGGGGTCGGGGTGCGTGACCAAGAGATTCAGTACTTC